Shown below are 7 T cell receptor beta chains from a single sample sequenced in a study of blood T cell repertoires in COVID-19. TCRdb keeps only in-frame clones here, not all; method: immunoSEQ multiplex PCR. The top ten hold about 4.5% of the sample, which has 80,000 to 100,000 clones, around 90% seen once. The material sequenced was peripheral blood. The receptor set was obtained from a man between 65 and 80 years old with acute or convalescent COVID-19.

This clone has only a few counts. The genes are TRBV4-1 and TRBJ1-1; the D is unclear. Trimming took off 0 bases at V and 4 bases at J, with 12 bases between the two ends. Germline V gene sequence: CDR1 MGHRA, CDR2 YSYEKL. This CDR3 is built from 15 residues. The CDR3 is CASSQDHRGFTEAFF. The CDR3 nucleotides read TGCGCCAGCAGCCAAGACCACCGGGGATTCACTGAAGCTTTCTTT.

The V and J genes are TRBV2 and TRBJ1-3; 8 bases fit TRBD1. The CDR3 covers 15 residues. With V trimmed by 2 bases and J by 2 bases, 2 bases remained unmatched. Germline assignment: CDR1 SNHLY and CDR2 FYNNEI. The CDR3 reads CASSELDRAGNTIYF. In DNA form, the CDR3 reads TGTGCCAGCAGTGAACTGGACAGGGCTGGAAACACCATATATTTT.

The rearrangement joins TRBV6-5 to TRBJ2-5, with 9 bases identical to TRBD2. Per germline, CDR1 MNHEY and CDR2 SVGAGI. The CDR3 contains 15 residues. Trimming cost V 4 bases and J 5 bases; bases outside gene matches: 8. The CDR3 nucleotides are TGTGCCAGCAGTTTTTCCGGGAGCGGGGGGGAGACCCAGTACTTC. Amino acid sequence: CASSFSGSGGETQYF.

The CDR3 here is CASSSQGKINNEQFF. The CDR3 region has the DNA TGTGCCAGCAGTTCACAGGGGAAAATTAACAATGAGCAGTTCTTC. The chain has TRBV6-5 and TRBJ2-1; 7 bases are a match to TRBD1. V shed 4 bases and J 5 bases; nucleotides not matched to a gene: 8. This CDR3 has 15 residues. CDR1 is MNHEY, CDR2 SVGAGI, per germline.

CDR3 in amino acids: CASSFSGGENEKLFF. The CDR3 DNA follows: TGTGCCAGCAGTTTTTCGGGAGGGGAAAATGAAAAACTGTTTTTT. The chain is built from TRBV28 and TRBJ1-4; possible D gene TRBD1, 5 bases. The V gene's germline CDR1 is MDHEN and CDR2 SYDVKM. CDR3 length: 15 residues. V dropped 3 bases and J dropped 5 bases, with 13 bases sitting between them.

The chain is built from TRBV19 and TRBJ2-7, with 10 bases that match TRBD1. Germline-derived CDR1 and CDR2 are LNHDA and SQIVND (reference sequence). CDR3 length equals 15 residues. J was trimmed by 5 bases and V by 6 bases; bases with no gene match: 10. The CDR3 region is CASSVRGQGGNEQYF. The CDR3 bases are TGTGCCAGTAGCGTTCGAGGACAGGGGGGGAACGAGCAGTACTTC.

The chain recombines TRBV19 with TRBJ1-2; D may be TRBD1 (6 bases). CDR1 is LNHDA, CDR2 SQIVND, per germline (reference sequence). The CDR3 is 13 amino acids. Trimming took 4 bases from V and 7 from J, leaving 13 bases between them. In DNA form, the CDR3 reads TGTGCCAGTAGTAGACAGGATCGAGTTGGCTACACCTTC. Encoded protein: CASSRQDRVGYTF.